The 26 T cell receptor beta chains below were found in one sample sequenced in a study of shared clonotypes between healthy human individuals. Clones were sequenced by immunoSEQ multiplex PCR, and TCRdb holds only the in-frame ones, with some missing. In the table there are about 1.5 million clones, approximately 97% of which are singletons. Sequenced sample: naive CD4+ T cells sorted from blood. The subset is: CD45RA+ positively selected. The receptors derive from a man between 25 and 39 years old in good health.

The chain is built from TRBV5-5 and TRBJ2-1, with TRBD1 identical over 9 bases. V trimming: 4 bases; J trimming: 2 bases; junction bases outside the gene matches: 7. In germline, CDR1 is SGHKS, CDR2 YYEKEE (reference sequence). This CDR3 spans 16 amino acids. CDR3 loop: CASSVSGTGTYNEQFF. The CDR3 bases are TGTGCCAGCAGCGTCTCCGGGACAGGGACCTACAATGAGCAGTTCTTC.

V and J are TRBV10-2 and TRBJ2-2; no clear D. The germline CDR1 and CDR2 sequences are WSHSY and SAAADI. V was pared by 6 bases and J by 3 bases, with 14 bases between. This CDR3 region has 15 residues. The CDR3 bases are TGCGCCAGCAGGACCGACCGTACGGACACCGGGGAGCTGTTTTTT. This sequence encodes CASRTDRTDTGELFF.

This chain connects TRBV11-2 to TRBJ1-2, with D uncertain. Germline V CDR1 and CDR2: SGHAT, FQNNGV. The CDR3 is made up of 12 amino acids. Trimming took 7 bases from V and 6 from J, leaving 12 bases between them. CDR3 protein: CASTNLRNGYTF. The CDR3 DNA reads as TGTGCCAGCACCAACCTTCGGAATGGCTACACCTTC.

The gene calls are TRBV28 and TRBJ1-2; no firm D call. V was cut by 2 bases and J by 3 bases, with 7 bases left in between. Germline CDR1 reads MDHEN; CDR2 reads SYDVKM. The CDR3 is made up of 13 amino acids. CDR3 region: CASSLREYYGYTF. The CDR3, as DNA: TGTGCCAGCAGTTTAAGGGAGTACTATGGCTACACCTTC.

The rearrangement links TRBV11-3 to TRBJ2-1; D uncertain. The CDR3 runs 12 residues. Deletions cut 1 base from V and 4 bases from J, with 2 bases between. CDR1 SGHNT and CDR2 YENEEA come from the germline V gene. This CDR3 is CASSLVYNEQFF. DNA of the CDR3: TGTGCCAGCAGCTTAGTGTACAATGAGCAGTTCTTC.

Notes on this clone: Other DNA sequences from this sample encode an identical CDR3 as well. The CDR3 here is CASGVDTQYF. CDR3 in DNA: TGTGCCAGCGGGGTGGATACGCAGTATTTT. J is TRBJ2-3 and V is TRBV6-6; no clear D. The ends were cut back, 8 bases at V and 6 bases at J, with 6 bases in the middle. The CDR3 consists of 10 residues. Germline V gene lookup returns CDR1 MNHNY and CDR2 SVGAGI (reference sequence).

V gene TRBV11-2 combines with J gene TRBJ2-1; a possible D gene is TRBD1 (6 bases). Trimming took 5 bases from V and 10 from J, leaving 24 bases between them. Germline CDR1 reads SGHAT; CDR2 reads FQNNGV. The CDR3 runs to 16 residues. CDR3 amino acids: CASSPRPDSLRHEQFF. Here the CDR3 DNA reads TGTGCCAGCAGCCCTCGACCGGACAGTTTACGTCACGAGCAGTTCTTC.

The chain links TRBV28 to TRBJ1-2; 7 bases align to TRBD1. The J segment lost 5 bases and the V segment lost 7 bases, leaving 7 bases of the junction unmatched. The CDR3 contains 13 residues. CDR1 and CDR2 from the germline V gene are MDHEN and SYDVKM. The chain's CDR3 is CASTPGRGYGYTF. CDR3 nucleotide sequence: TGTGCCAGCACCCCCGGCAGGGGGTATGGCTACACCTTC.

This rearrangement joins TRBV10-2 to TRBJ1-5; a weak D match, TRBD1 (5 bases). Germline-derived CDR1 and CDR2 are WSHSY and SAAADI. The CDR3 totals 14 residues. V was cut by 6 bases and J by 4 bases, with 13 bases left in between. In DNA, the CDR3 is TGCGCCAGCAGGGTAGGGGCGGGAAATCAGCCCCAGCATTTT. Translated: CASRVGAGNQPQHF.

This chain joins TRBV7-8 and TRBJ2-5, with D unclear. Germline assignment: CDR1 SGHVS and CDR2 FQNEAQ. This CDR3 comprises 14 residues. V shed 4 bases and J shed 1 base, with 10 bases lying between them. CDR3 sequence: CASSSYASQETQYF. Here the CDR3 DNA reads TGTGCCAGCAGCTCATACGCCAGCCAAGAGACCCAGTACTTC.

The chain recombines TRBV18 with TRBJ2-1; D is unclear. CDR3 length equals 12 residues. The V gene lost 3 bases and the J gene lost 7 bases, with 7 bases spanning the gap. CDR1 KGHSH and CDR2 LQKENI come from the germline V gene. The DNA for the CDR3 is TGTGCCAGCTCACCGCTCGAAAATGAGCAGTTCTTC. Its translation: CASSPLENEQFF.

This chain uses TRBV11-2 with TRBJ2-1; 8 nucleotides match TRBD2. Germline-derived CDR1 and CDR2 are SGHAT and FQNNGV. The CDR3 is 15 residues long. The junction had 8 bases not matched to a gene; V was cut back by 4 bases and J by 6 bases. CDR3 DNA sequence: TGTGCCAGCAGCTCCCCCGGGAGGGCCGGCAATGAGCAGTTCTTC. It is translated as CASSSPGRAGNEQFF.

This clone was detected once. The chain links TRBV7-7 to TRBJ1-2, with D possibly being TRBD1 (5 bases). Per germline, CDR1 SSHAT and CDR2 FNYEAQ (reference sequence). This CDR3 comprises 17 residues. Trimming left V 3 bases short and J 0 bases short, with 17 bases between. Written as DNA, the CDR3 is TGTGCCAGCAGCTTTGGACCGGGACCGCTCCCTAACTATGGCTACACCTTC. This codes for CASSFGPGPLPNYGYTF.

As regards this clone: This same CDR3 is encoded by further DNA sequences in the sample. The genes are TRBV9 and TRBJ1-1; TRBD1 is a possible D gene (5 bases). Trimming stripped 2 bases from V and 7 bases from J, with 9 bases between. The germline gives CDR1 SGDLS, CDR2 YYNGEE. This CDR3 spans 12 amino acids. The chain's CDR3 is CASSVAGREAFF. The DNA of the CDR3 is TGTGCCAGCAGCGTGGCAGGGCGTGAAGCTTTCTTT.

This chain uses TRBV5-1 with TRBJ2-7; 13 positions match TRBD2. CDR1 and CDR2 (germline): SGHRS, YFSETQ. The trim removed 4 bases at V and 4 bases at J, leaving 8 bases unmatched. This CDR3 has 16 amino acids. CDR3 coding DNA: TGCGCCAGCAGCCCCTGGACTAGCGGGAGTTGGTACGAGCAGTACTTC. Translation gives CASSPWTSGSWYEQYF.

The chain combines TRBV14 with TRBJ1-5, with no clear D. Germline CDR1 is SGHDN and CDR2 is FVKESK. V was clipped by 1 base and J by 3 bases, with 1 base between them. This CDR3 spans 12 amino acids. The CDR3 loop is CASSQANQPQHF. CDR3 in DNA: TGTGCCAGCAGCCAAGCCAATCAGCCCCAGCATTTT.

The gene calls are TRBV28 and TRBJ1-1, with D uncertain. V was cut by 9 bases and J by 1 base, with 3 bases left in between. The CDR3 spans 10 residues. In germline, CDR1 is MDHEN, CDR2 SYDVKM. CDR3 nucleotide sequence: TGTGCCAGAGAGAACACTGAAGCTTTCTTT. Amino acid sequence: CARENTEAFF.

CDR3 protein: CASSARLAGDGTQYF. CDR3 DNA sequence: TGTGCCAGCAGTGCACGACTAGCGGGAGACGGGACCCAGTACTTC. The V and J genes are TRBV6-1 and TRBJ2-5; 12 nucleotides line up with TRBD2. This CDR3 comprises 15 residues. With 4 bases clipped from V and 7 bases from J, the junction kept 7 bases outside the gene matches. Germline CDR1 reads MNHNS; CDR2 reads SASEGT.

CDR3 DNA: TGCGCCAGCAGCCCTGGACAGAGCTGGGCTACCGGGGAGCTGTTTTTT. This encodes CASSPGQSWATGELFF. V usage is TRBV5-1 and J usage is TRBJ2-2, with D possibly being TRBD1 (6 bases). CDR1 and CDR2 (germline): SGHRS, YFSETQ. Trimming took 4 bases from V and 5 from J, leaving 18 bases between them. This CDR3 comprises 16 residues.

The chain couples TRBV6-6 to TRBJ2-3, with TRBD1 as a possible D gene (5 bases). The CDR3 contains 14 residues. Per germline, CDR1 MNHNY and CDR2 SVGAGI (reference sequence). V was trimmed by 4 bases and J by 6 bases, leaving 14 bases between them. CDR3 amino acids: CASSSIIAGDTQYF. The CDR3 DNA sequence: TGTGCCAGCAGTTCCATAATCGCAGGGGATACGCAGTATTTT.

V usage is TRBV5-6 and J usage is TRBJ2-7; 14 bases line up with TRBD2. Trimming removed 3 bases from V and 6 bases from J; junction bases left unmatched: 5. This CDR3 spans 15 amino acids. Germline V CDR1 and CDR2: SGHDT, YYEEEE. The CDR3 sequence is CASSWGLAGVSEQYF. In DNA form, the CDR3 reads TGTGCCAGCAGCTGGGGACTAGCGGGAGTCTCCGAGCAGTACTTC.

The CDR3 loop reads CATSRGPQETQYF. The CDR3 bases are TGTGCCACCAGCAGAGGGCCACAAGAGACCCAGTACTTC. The chain employs TRBV15 and TRBJ2-5; D uncertain. This CDR3 contains 13 residues. Germline loops: CDR1 LNHNV, CDR2 YYDKDF (reference sequence). The V gene lost 1 base and the J gene lost 2 bases, with 5 bases spanning the gap.

This chain joins TRBV5-1 and TRBJ2-1; 14 positions match TRBD2. Germline assignment: CDR1 SGHRS and CDR2 YFSETQ. The CDR3 length is 17 residues. V shed 4 bases, J shed 10 bases, and the junction held 13 bases outside the gene matches. CDR3 in DNA: TGCGCCAGCAGCAACCCGACTAGCGGGGGGGCTTTTGAGGAGCAGTTCTTC. Translation: CASSNPTSGGAFEEQFF.

V is TRBV2 and J is TRBJ2-2; D is perhaps TRBD2 (5 bases). The CDR3 runs 16 residues. The V end lost 0 bases, the J end lost 5 bases, and 13 bases lay between the germline ends. Germline V gene sequence: CDR1 SNHLY, CDR2 FYNNEI. The CDR3 sequence: CASSEALGVVTGELFF. DNA of the CDR3: TGTGCCAGCAGTGAAGCCTTGGGAGTGGTAACCGGGGAGCTGTTTTTT.

This clone was seen a single time. The chain couples TRBV5-1 to TRBJ2-2; TRBD1 matches 7 bases. The germline V gene encodes CDR1 SGHRS and CDR2 YFSETQ. V shed 4 bases and J 4 bases; nucleotides not matched to a gene: 4. The CDR3 runs 14 residues. CDR3 sequence (DNA): TGCGCCAGCAGCATGGACAGGCCCACCGGGGAGCTGTTTTTT. It encodes CASSMDRPTGELFF.

This clone was seen once. The chain is built from TRBV4-3 and TRBJ2-3, with unresolved D. The CDR3 is 13 residues long. The V end lost 0 bases, the J end lost 4 bases, and 5 bases lay between the germline ends. Germline-derived CDR1 and CDR2 are LGHNA and YSLEER. In DNA, the CDR3 is TGCGCCAGCAGCCAAGAGGGTCCAGATACGCAGTATTTT. Translating it yields CASSQEGPDTQYF.